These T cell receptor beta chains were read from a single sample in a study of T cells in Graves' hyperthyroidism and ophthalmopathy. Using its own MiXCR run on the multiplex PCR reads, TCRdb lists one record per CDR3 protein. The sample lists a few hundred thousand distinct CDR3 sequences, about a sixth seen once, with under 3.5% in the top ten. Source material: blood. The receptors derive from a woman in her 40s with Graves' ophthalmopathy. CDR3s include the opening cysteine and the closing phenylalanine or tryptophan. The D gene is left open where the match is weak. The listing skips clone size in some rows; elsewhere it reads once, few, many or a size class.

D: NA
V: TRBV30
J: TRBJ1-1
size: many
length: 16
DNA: TGTGCCTGGAGTCCCGGGTCGCGGGGGCTTGGCACTGAAGCTTTCTTT
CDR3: CAWSPGSRGLGTEAFF

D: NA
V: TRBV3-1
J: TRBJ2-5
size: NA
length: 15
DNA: TGTGCCAGCAGCCCACAGGGATTAGGGCAAGAGACCCAGTACTTC
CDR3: CASSPQGLGQETQYF

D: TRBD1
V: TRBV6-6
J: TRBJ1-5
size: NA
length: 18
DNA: TGTGCCAGCAGTTACCCCGGGACAGGGCACGGTGGCAATCAGCCCCAGCATTTT
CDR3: CASSYPGTGHGGNQPQHF

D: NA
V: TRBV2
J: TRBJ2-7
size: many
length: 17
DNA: TGTGCCAGCAGTGAAAAGTGGGTACCCCGAACAGAATACGAGCAGTACTTC
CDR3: CASSEKWVPRTEYEQYF

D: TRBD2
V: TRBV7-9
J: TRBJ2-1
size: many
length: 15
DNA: TGTGCCAGCAGTCCCGGACTAGCGGGATACAATGAGCAGTTCTTC
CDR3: CASSPGLAGYNEQFF

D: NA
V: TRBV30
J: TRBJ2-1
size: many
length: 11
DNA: TGTGCCTGGAGCGCCCGGGGTGAGCAGTTCTTC
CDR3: CAWSARGEQFF

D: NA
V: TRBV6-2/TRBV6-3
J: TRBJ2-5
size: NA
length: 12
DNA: TGTGCCAGCAGTTCCTCCTGGGAGCCCCAGTACTTC
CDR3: CASSSSWEPQYF

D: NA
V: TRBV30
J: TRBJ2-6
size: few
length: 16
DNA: TGTGCCTGGAGTACCACAGGGTTCTCTGGGGCCAACGTCCTGACTTTC
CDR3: CAWSTTGFSGANVLTF

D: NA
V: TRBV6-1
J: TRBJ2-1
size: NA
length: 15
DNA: TGTGCCAGCACCCTAGACTTGAGCGCGGGGAATGAGCAGTTCTTC
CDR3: CASTLDLSAGNEQFF

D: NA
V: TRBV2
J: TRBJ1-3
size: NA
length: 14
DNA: TGTGCCAGCAGTGTTACTCGATCCGCGAACACCATATATTTT
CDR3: CASSVTRSANTIYF

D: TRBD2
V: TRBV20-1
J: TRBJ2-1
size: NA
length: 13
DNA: TGCAGTGCCTCCGGACTAGCGGTTACCCTCCAGTTCTTC
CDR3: CSASGLAVTLQFF

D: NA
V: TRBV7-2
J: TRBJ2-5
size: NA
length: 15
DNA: TGTGCCAGCAGCTTAAGGTGGGGACAATCGGTGATCCAGTACTTC
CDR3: CASSLRWGQSVIQYF

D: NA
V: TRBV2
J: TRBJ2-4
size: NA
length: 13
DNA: TGTGCCAGCACGCAACTAGCCAAAAACATTCAGTACTTC
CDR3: CASTQLAKNIQYF

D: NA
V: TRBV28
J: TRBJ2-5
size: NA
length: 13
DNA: TGTGCCAGCAGTTTAGACCTTCGGGGGACCCAGTACTTC
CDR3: CASSLDLRGTQYF

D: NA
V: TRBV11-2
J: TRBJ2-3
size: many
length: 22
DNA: TGTGCCAGCAGCCCCGCCCACAAGACTCACAGATACGCAGTATGGGCTAAGGATACGCAGTATTTT
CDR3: CASSPAHKTHRYAVWAKDTQYF

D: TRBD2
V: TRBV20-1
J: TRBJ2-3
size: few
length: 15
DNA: TGCAGTGCTTGCTACCGGGGACTAGGCACAGATACGCAGTATTTT
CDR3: CSACYRGLGTDTQYF

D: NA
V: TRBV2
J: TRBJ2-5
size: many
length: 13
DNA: TGTGCCACCACGGGCAGCGAACAAGAGACCCAGTACTTC
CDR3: CATTGSEQETQYF

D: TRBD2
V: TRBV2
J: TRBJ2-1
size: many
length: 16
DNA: TGTGCCAGCAGTGCCTTAGCGGGAGGGCAGTACAATGAGCAGTTCTTC
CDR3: CASSALAGGQYNEQFF

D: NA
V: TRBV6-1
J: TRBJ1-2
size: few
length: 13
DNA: TGTGCCAGCCGCCTCGACGGGAACTATGGCTACACCTTC
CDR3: CASRLDGNYGYTF

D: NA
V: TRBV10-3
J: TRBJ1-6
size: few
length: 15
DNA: TGTGCCATCAGTGAGTCGGTCTCAGGGAATTCACCCCTCCACTTT
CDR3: CAISESVSGNSPLHF

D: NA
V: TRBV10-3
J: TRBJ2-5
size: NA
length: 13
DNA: TGTGCCATCAGTGGACAGAGCCAAGAGACCCAGTACTTC
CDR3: CAISGQSQETQYF

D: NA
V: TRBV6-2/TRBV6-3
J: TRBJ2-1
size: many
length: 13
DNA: TGTGCCAGCAGTTACGGTCCGGAAAATGAGCAGTTCTTC
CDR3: CASSYGPENEQFF

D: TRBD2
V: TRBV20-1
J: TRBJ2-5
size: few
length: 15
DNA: TGCAGTGCTGCCGTAGCGGGGGAAGGACTAGAGACCCAGTACTTC
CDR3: CSAAVAGEGLETQYF

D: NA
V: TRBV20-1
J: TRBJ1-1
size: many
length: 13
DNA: TGCAGTGCCCATCGACAGCGCAACACTGAAGCTTTCTTT
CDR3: CSAHRQRNTEAFF

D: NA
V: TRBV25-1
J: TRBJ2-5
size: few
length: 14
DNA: TGTGCCACCACAACCCTGACAGCCCAAGAGACCCAGTACTTC
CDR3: CATTTLTAQETQYF

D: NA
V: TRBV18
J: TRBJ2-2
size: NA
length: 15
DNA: TGTGCCAGCTCACCGTCGAAACTAAACACCGGGGAGCTGTTTTTT
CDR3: CASSPSKLNTGELFF

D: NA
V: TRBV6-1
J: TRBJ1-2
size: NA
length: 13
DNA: TGTGCCAGCAGCCGGGGGGCGTCCTATGGCTACACCTTC
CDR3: CASSRGASYGYTF

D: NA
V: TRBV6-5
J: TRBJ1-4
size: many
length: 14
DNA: TGTGCCAGCAGTTACTCAGTGAGGAGTGAAAAACTGTTTTTT
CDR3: CASSYSVRSEKLFF

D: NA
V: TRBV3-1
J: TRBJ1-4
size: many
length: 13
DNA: TGTGCCAGCAGCACGGGACTTAATGAAAAACTGTTTTTT
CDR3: CASSTGLNEKLFF

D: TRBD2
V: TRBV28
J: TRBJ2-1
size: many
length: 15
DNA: TGTGCCAGCAGTTTTAGCGGGAGGATCGACAATGAGCAGTTCTTC
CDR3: CASSFSGRIDNEQFF

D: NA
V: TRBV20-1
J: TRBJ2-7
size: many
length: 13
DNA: TGCAGTGCTCCTAGACTAGGAACCTACGAGCAGTACTTC
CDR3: CSAPRLGTYEQYF

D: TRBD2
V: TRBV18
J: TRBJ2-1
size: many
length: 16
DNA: TGTGCCAGCTCACAAAATCCCGGGACTAGCAGCGATGAGCAGTTCTTC
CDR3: CASSQNPGTSSDEQFF

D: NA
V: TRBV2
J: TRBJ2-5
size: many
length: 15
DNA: TGTGCCAGCAGTGGGGCGGGGCCCCTCAAAGAGACCCAGTACTTC
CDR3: CASSGAGPLKETQYF

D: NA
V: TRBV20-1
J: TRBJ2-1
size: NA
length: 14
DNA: TGCAGTGCCAACCAGGCGAGGGACTCCACCGAGCAGTTCTTC
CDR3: CSANQARDSTEQFF

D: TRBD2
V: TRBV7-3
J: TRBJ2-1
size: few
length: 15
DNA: TGTGCCAGCAGCTTATCGGCTAGCGGGATAGATGAGCAGTTCTTC
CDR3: CASSLSASGIDEQFF

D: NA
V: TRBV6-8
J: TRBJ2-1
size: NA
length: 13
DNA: TGTGCCAGCAGTACCGAGGGGGGCTGGGAGCAGTTCTTC
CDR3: CASSTEGGWEQFF

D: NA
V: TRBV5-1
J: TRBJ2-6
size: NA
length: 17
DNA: TGCGCCAGCAGCTTAGCACAGGGAAACTCTGGGGCCAACGTCCTGACTTTC
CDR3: CASSLAQGNSGANVLTF

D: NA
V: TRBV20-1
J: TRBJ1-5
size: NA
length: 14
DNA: TGCAGTGCTAGAGATGGGGCAGGGTATCAGCCCCAGCATTTT
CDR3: CSARDGAGYQPQHF

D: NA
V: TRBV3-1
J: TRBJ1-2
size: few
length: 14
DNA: TGTGCCAGCAGCCTGTCCCAGGGCGTCTATGGCTACACCTTC
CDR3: CASSLSQGVYGYTF

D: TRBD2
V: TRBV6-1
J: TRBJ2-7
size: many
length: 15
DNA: TGTGCCAGCACCTCACGCTTAGCGGGAGGGTACGAGCAGTACTTC
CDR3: CASTSRLAGGYEQYF

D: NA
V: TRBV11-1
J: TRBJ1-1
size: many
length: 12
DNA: TGTGCCAGCAGCCCATTCCCCAAGGGGACTTTCTTT
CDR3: CASSPFPKGTFF

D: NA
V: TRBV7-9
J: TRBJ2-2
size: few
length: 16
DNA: TGTGCCAGCAGCTTTTCTCCTACCACGAACACCGGGGAGCTGTTTTTT
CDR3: CASSFSPTTNTGELFF

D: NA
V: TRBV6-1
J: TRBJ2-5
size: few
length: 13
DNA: TGTGCCAGCAGTGAAGGATCTTTAAGGACCCAGTACTTC
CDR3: CASSEGSLRTQYF

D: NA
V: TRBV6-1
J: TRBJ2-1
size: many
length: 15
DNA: TGTGCCAGCAGTAGACAGGAGCGGGGCTACAATGAGCAGTTCTTC
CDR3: CASSRQERGYNEQFF

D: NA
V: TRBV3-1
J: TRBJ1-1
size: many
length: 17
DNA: TGTGCCAGCAGCCAAGCGCTAATAGACCCGCGGCATACTGAAGCTTTCTTT
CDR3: CASSQALIDPRHTEAFF

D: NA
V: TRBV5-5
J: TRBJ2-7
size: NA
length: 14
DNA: TGTGCCAGCAGCGCCGACCGAATCACCTACGAGCAGTACTTC
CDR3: CASSADRITYEQYF

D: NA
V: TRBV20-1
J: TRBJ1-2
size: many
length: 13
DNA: TGCAGTGCTATGATTGAGAGCAACTATGGCTACACCTTC
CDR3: CSAMIESNYGYTF

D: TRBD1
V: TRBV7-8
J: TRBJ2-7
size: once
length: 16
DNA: TGTGCCAGCAGCGCCCCTTCCAGGGGGCAAGAATATATGCAGTACTTC
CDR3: CASSAPSRGQEYMQYF

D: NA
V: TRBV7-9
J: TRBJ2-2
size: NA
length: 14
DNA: TGTGCCGAAAGGAAGGTCGAGGGCACCGGGGAGCTGTTTTTT
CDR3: CAERKVEGTGELFF

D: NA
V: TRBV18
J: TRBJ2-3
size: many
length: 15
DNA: TGTGCCAGCTCACCACCGTACAGAGCCACAGATACGCAGTATTTT
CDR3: CASSPPYRATDTQYF

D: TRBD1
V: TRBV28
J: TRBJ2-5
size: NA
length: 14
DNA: TGTGCCAGCAGGGGGACAGGGTTTGGAGAGACCCAGTACTTC
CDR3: CASRGTGFGETQYF

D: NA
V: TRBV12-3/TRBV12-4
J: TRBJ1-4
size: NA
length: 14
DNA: TGTGCCAGCTCAAGGGGAGGAATTAATGAAAAACTGTTTTTT
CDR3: CASSRGGINEKLFF

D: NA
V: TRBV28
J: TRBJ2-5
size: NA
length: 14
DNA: TGTGCCGGCAGTCCCTCGGGGCCTCAAGAGACCCAGTACTTC
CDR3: CAGSPSGPQETQYF